This TCR beta chain came from a study of control samples from healthy donors and cancer patients. The germline CDR1 and CDR2 sequences are LGHNT and FRNRAP. The CDR3 is made up of 16 amino acids. Trimming at V came to 5 bases and at J to 3 bases, leaving 10 bases not matched to a gene. Repertoires were generated with immunoSEQ multiplex PCR, while TCRdb's copy carries only in-frame clones and drops some. The sample records 110,000 to 150,000 clones, under 95% being singletons. This clonotype originated in a man between 35 and 55 years old in good health. The specimen was blood. This sequence joins TRBV12-5 and TRBJ1-5; TRBD1 aligns across 7 bases. This chain's CDR3 is CASGNSGQAYNQPQHF. DNA for the CDR3: TGTGCTAGTGGTAACTCCGGACAGGCTTACAATCAGCCCCAGCATTTT.